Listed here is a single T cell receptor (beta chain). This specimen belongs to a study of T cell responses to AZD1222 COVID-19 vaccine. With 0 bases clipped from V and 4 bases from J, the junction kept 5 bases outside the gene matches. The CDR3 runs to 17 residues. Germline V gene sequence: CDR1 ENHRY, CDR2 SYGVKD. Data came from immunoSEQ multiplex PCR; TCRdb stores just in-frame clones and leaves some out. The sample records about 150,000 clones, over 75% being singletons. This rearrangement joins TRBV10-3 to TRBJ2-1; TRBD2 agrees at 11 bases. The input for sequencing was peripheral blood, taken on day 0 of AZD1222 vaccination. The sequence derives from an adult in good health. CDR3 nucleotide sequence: TGTGCCATCAGTGAGTCGGCTACTAGCGGGGGATACAATGAGCAGTTCTTC. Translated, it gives CAISESATSGGYNEQFF.